In this sample, the clone carrying this TCR beta chain turned up once. No antigen is known for it. This sample is drawn from a study of cytomegalovirus exposure and HLA in healthy donors. The study's findings and limits: Approximately 160 TCR beta chains were listed as cytomegalovirus-associated.

The study ran its PCR with 60 Vbeta and 13 Jbeta primers. Here immunoSEQ multiplex PCR was the method, and the copy in TCRdb shows in-frame clones only, minus some. There are roughly 110,000 clones in the sample; roughly 70% occur only once, and 3.5% to 5% lies in the top ten. The CDR3 is 13 amino acids. Germline CDR1 reads SQVTM; CDR2 reads ANQGSEA. Trimming left V 3 bases short and J 1 base short, with 9 bases between. V is TRBV29-1 and J is TRBJ2-5; weak D call: TRBD2 (5 bases). The TCR sequence derives from a woman aged 40 to 50 in good health and CMV-seropositive. What was sequenced was PBMCs. The CDR3 DNA sequence: TGCAGCGTTGACCCGGGATCCCAAGAGACCCAGTACTTC. This sequence encodes CSVDPGSQETQYF.